These T cell receptor beta chains were read from a single sample in a study of blood T cell repertoires in COVID-19. Clones were read by immunoSEQ multiplex PCR, and TCRdb kept only the in-frame ones, dropping some. The sample lists roughly 250,000 clones, approximately 90% occurring once. Sequenced input: peripheral blood. The receptors derive from a woman in her forties who had recovered from COVID-19. Each CDR3 is given with its conserved first and last residue. The D gene is left open where the match is weak. Size tells how often a clone was seen (once, few, many) or the class of an expanded clone, and some rows leave it out.

clone size	D gene	J gene	V gene	CDR3 protein	CDR3 DNA
NA	NA	TRBJ2-1	TRBV5-1	CASSLLTRFHEQFF	TGCGCCAGCAGCTTATTGACACGGTTCCATGAGCAGTTCTTC
NA	TRBD2	TRBJ2-7	TRBV30	CAWKSGGYEQYF	TGTGCCTGGAAGTCGGGGGGCTACGAGCAGTACTTC
NA	TRBD1	TRBJ2-6	TRBV15	CATSGDSLDGANVLTF	TGTGCCACCAGCGGGGACAGCCTTGACGGGGCCAACGTCCTGACTTTC
NA	TRBD1	TRBJ1-4	TRBV19	CASSAHRDRLEKLFF	TGTGCCAGTAGTGCACACCGGGACAGGTTAGAAAAACTGTTTTTT
NA	TRBD1	TRBJ2-7	TRBV28	CASSPDRGPYEQYF	TGTGCCAGCAGTCCCGACAGGGGACCATACGAGCAGTACTTC
NA	TRBD2	TRBJ2-1	TRBV29-1	CSVAAGTSGSFEQFF	TGCAGCGTTGCGGCCGGGACTAGCGGGAGCTTTGAGCAGTTCTTC
NA	NA	TRBJ2-2	TRBV5-6	CASSLEAGLFRNTGELFF	TGTGCCAGCAGCTTGGAGGCAGGGCTTTTTAGAAACACCGGGGAGCTGTTTTTT
few	TRBD1	TRBJ1-5	TRBV6-2/TRBV6-3	CASSYGDRGRPQHF	TGTGCCAGCAGTTATGGGGACAGGGGCAGGCCCCAGCATTTT
NA	TRBD2	TRBJ2-7	TRBV28	CASSLMTSGVYEQYF	TGTGCCAGCAGTTTAATGACTAGCGGGGTATACGAGCAGTACTTC
NA	TRBD1	TRBJ1-2	TRBV5-1	CASSPGGENYGYTF	TGCGCCAGCAGCCCAGGGGGCGAGAACTATGGCTACACCTTC
NA	NA	TRBJ1-1	TRBV9	CASSAGWGNTEAFF	TGTGCCAGCAGCGCAGGGTGGGGGAACACTGAAGCTTTCTTT
NA	NA	TRBJ2-7	TRBV5-8	CASSFFQGRNEQYF	TGTGCCAGCAGCTTTTTTCAGGGGCGTAACGAGCAGTACTTC
NA	NA	TRBJ1-5	TRBV13	CASSSNRRQPQHF	TGTGCCAGCAGCTCTAATCGGAGGCAGCCCCAGCATTTT
NA	TRBD1	TRBJ2-7	TRBV7-9	CASSARQGNSYEQYF	TGTGCCAGCAGCGCCCGACAGGGTAACTCCTACGAGCAGTACTTC
NA	NA	TRBJ1-2	TRBV28	CASSTNYGYTF	TGTGCCAGCTCAACTAACTATGGCTACACCTTC
NA	NA	TRBJ2-7	TRBV5-1	CASSLVAGAYEQYF	TGCGCCAGCAGCTTGGTTGCAGGGGCCTACGAGCAGTACTTC
once	TRBD2	TRBJ2-1	TRBV6-2/TRBV6-3	CASSYLAGGGNEQFF	TGTGCCAGCAGTTATCTAGCGGGGGGAGGGAATGAGCAGTTCTTC
NA	TRBD2	TRBJ2-7	TRBV7-8	CASSSSGSHEQYF	TGTGCCAGCAGCTCTAGCGGGAGCCACGAGCAGTACTTC
NA	TRBD2	TRBJ2-2	TRBV9	CASSPGTSGRVNTGELFF	TGTGCCAGCAGCCCCGGGACTAGCGGGAGAGTAAACACCGGGGAGCTGTTTTTT
NA	TRBD2	TRBJ2-1	TRBV6-5	CASIPDPGGNEQFF	TGTGCCAGCATTCCTGACCCGGGGGGGAATGAGCAGTTCTTC
few	TRBD1	TRBJ1-2	TRBV6-2/TRBV6-3	CASSDRGNYGYTF	TGTGCCAGCAGTGACAGGGGAAACTATGGCTACACCTTC
NA	TRBD2	TRBJ2-7	TRBV29-1	CSVDSGRGSYEQYF	TGCAGCGTTGATAGCGGGAGGGGGTCCTACGAGCAGTACTTC
NA	NA	TRBJ2-5	TRBV19	CASSIVTGSPRETQYF	TGTGCCAGTAGTATAGTAACCGGGAGCCCAAGGGAGACCCAGTACTTC
NA	TRBD2	TRBJ2-1	TRBV7-9	CASSHSAGSSYNEQFF	TGTGCCAGCAGCCACTCAGCGGGAAGCTCCTACAATGAGCAGTTCTTC
NA	NA	TRBJ2-3	TRBV2	CASSDSSGTDTQYF	TGTGCCAGCAGTGATAGTAGCGGCACAGATACGCAGTATTTT
NA	TRBD1	TRBJ1-5	TRBV28	CASRLNWDSGNQPQHF	TGTGCCAGCAGACTAAACTGGGACAGTGGCAATCAGCCCCAGCATTTT
NA	NA	TRBJ2-1	TRBV7-2	CASSSPGLLNNNEQFF	TGTGCCAGCAGCAGCCCGGGACTCTTAAATAACAATGAGCAGTTCTTC
NA	TRBD2	TRBJ2-1	TRBV10-3	CAISDPRGTSGTPYNEQFF	TGTGCCATCAGTGACCCAAGGGGGACTAGCGGAACCCCATACAATGAGCAGTTCTTC
NA	NA	TRBJ2-5	TRBV28	CASSFVGGRLETQYF	TGTGCCAGCAGTTTCGTGGGGGGGCGGCTGGAGACCCAGTACTTC
NA	TRBD1	TRBJ2-7	TRBV19	CASSIRGQGISYEQYF	TGTGCCAGTAGTATCAGGGGGCAGGGGATTTCCTACGAGCAGTACTTC
NA	NA	TRBJ2-2	TRBV7-2	CASSPPLAPNGELFF	TGTGCCAGCAGCCCCCCACTAGCCCCCAACGGGGAGCTGTTTTTT
NA	NA	TRBJ1-2	TRBV30	CAWTGQNYGYTF	TGTGCCTGGACAGGGCAGAACTATGGCTACACCTTC
NA	TRBD1	TRBJ2-2	TRBV5-1	CASGSDRNTGVKTGELFF	TGCGCCAGCGGATCAGACCGAAATACAGGGGTTAAGACCGGGGAGCTGTTTTTT
NA	NA	TRBJ2-2	TRBV19	CASSIQGRAGELFF	TGTGCCAGTAGTATTCAGGGGAGGGCCGGGGAGCTGTTTTTT
NA	TRBD2	TRBJ2-1	TRBV7-3	CASSLTYQRGYNEQFF	TGTGCCAGCAGCTTAACGTACCAGCGGGGGTACAATGAGCAGTTCTTC
once	TRBD1	TRBJ2-7	TRBV7-9	CASSPTTGSHEQYF	TGTGCCAGCAGCCCGACGACAGGGTCCCACGAGCAGTACTTC
NA	TRBD2	TRBJ2-1	TRBV19	CASSMVLASRLQFF	TGTGCCAGTAGTATGGTACTAGCGAGCAGATTGCAGTTCTTC
NA	NA	TRBJ1-1	TRBV2	CASERTENTEAFF	TGTGCCTCAGAGAGGACAGAGAACACTGAAGCTTTCTTT
NA	NA	TRBJ1-4	TRBV27	CASSGLGGEKLFF	TGTGCCAGCAGTGGACTAGGGGGAGAAAAACTGTTTTTT
once	TRBD1	TRBJ1-3	TRBV11-2	CASSLDQAGGTTIYF	TGTGCCAGCAGCTTAGATCAGGCAGGGGGCACCACCATATATTTT
NA	NA	TRBJ1-4	TRBV5-5	CASSYDSLNEKLFF	TGTGCCAGCAGCTACGACAGCCTTAATGAAAAACTGTTTTTT
NA	NA	TRBJ1-4	TRBV29-1	CSVLLSGNEKLFF	TGCAGCGTTCTCTTATCAGGGAATGAAAAACTGTTTTTT
NA	TRBD2	TRBJ2-5	TRBV3-1/TRBV3-2	CASSHRTSGETQYF	TGTGCCAGCAGCCACCGGACTAGCGGGGAGACCCAGTACTTC
NA	TRBD2	TRBJ2-7	TRBV11-3	CASSFRGGRAGGSYEQYF	TGTGCCAGCAGCTTTCGAGGAGGGAGAGCGGGAGGCTCCTACGAGCAGTACTTC
NA	NA	TRBJ1-5	TRBV9	CASSAHGDGNQPQHF	TGTGCCAGCAGCGCCCACGGGGATGGCAATCAGCCCCAGCATTTT
NA	NA	TRBJ2-2	TRBV6-2/TRBV6-3	CASSLDSHTGELFF	TGTGCCAGCAGTTTGGACAGTCACACCGGGGAGCTGTTTTTT
once	TRBD1	TRBJ2-4	TRBV5-6	CASIKTGGENIQYF	TGTGCCAGCATCAAGACAGGGGGCGAAAACATTCAGTACTTC
NA	NA	TRBJ2-7	TRBV5-6	CASRKQSYEQYF	TGTGCCAGCAGGAAACAGAGCTACGAGCAGTACTTC
few	TRBD2	TRBJ2-3	TRBV30	CAWSVPGRYDTQYF	TGTGCCTGGAGTGTGCCCGGGAGGTATGATACGCAGTATTTT
NA	NA	TRBJ1-4	TRBV19	CGTESNEKLFF	TGCGGGACTGAATCTAATGAAAAACTGTTTTTT
NA	TRBD1	TRBJ2-2	TRBV6-6	CASSLPGQGVTGELFF	TGTGCCAGCAGCTTGCCGGGACAGGGTGTTACCGGGGAGCTGTTTTTT
NA	TRBD1	TRBJ2-3	TRBV19	CATSMTVQGLDTQYF	TGTGCCACCTCAATGACGGTACAGGGGTTAGATACGCAGTATTTT
NA	TRBD1	TRBJ2-7	TRBV6-6	CASSYSQGARGYEQYF	TGTGCCAGCAGTTACTCACAGGGGGCAAGAGGTTACGAGCAGTACTTC
NA	NA	TRBJ2-7	TRBV28	CASSLYRYEQYF	TGTGCCAGCAGTTTATACAGGTACGAGCAGTACTTC
NA	TRBD1	TRBJ2-6	TRBV5-6	CASSLSGQGASGANVLTF	TGTGCCAGCAGCTTGTCCGGACAGGGGGCGTCTGGGGCCAACGTCCTGACTTTC